This T cell receptor (beta chain) was captured by sequencing in a study of CD8+CD57+ T cells in acquired aplastic anemia. Turning to the study itself: Yields of DNA that came from sorted CD4+ and CD8+ cells averaged 3.2 ug.

Per germline, CDR1 SQVTM and CDR2 ANQGSEA. CDR3 length: 13 amino acids. V shed 7 bases, J shed 6 bases, and the junction held 10 bases outside the gene matches. It was genomic DNA that served as the template for profiling TCR beta VDJ and CDR3. TCRdb passed the reads through MiXCR, listing each CDR3 protein once. There are 100,000 to 130,000 distinct CDR3 sequences in the sample; approximately 48% occur only once, and under 35% lies in the top ten. The clonotype originates from a human donor in good health, serving as a control. What was sequenced was sorted CD4+, CD8+, or CD8+CD57+ T cells (not recorded which) from PBMCs. The chain is built from TRBV29-1 and TRBJ1-2, with 8 bases fitting TRBD1. CDR3 loop: CSALDREMNGYTF. CDR3 DNA sequence: TGCAGCGCTTTGGACAGGGAAATGAATGGCTACACCTTC.